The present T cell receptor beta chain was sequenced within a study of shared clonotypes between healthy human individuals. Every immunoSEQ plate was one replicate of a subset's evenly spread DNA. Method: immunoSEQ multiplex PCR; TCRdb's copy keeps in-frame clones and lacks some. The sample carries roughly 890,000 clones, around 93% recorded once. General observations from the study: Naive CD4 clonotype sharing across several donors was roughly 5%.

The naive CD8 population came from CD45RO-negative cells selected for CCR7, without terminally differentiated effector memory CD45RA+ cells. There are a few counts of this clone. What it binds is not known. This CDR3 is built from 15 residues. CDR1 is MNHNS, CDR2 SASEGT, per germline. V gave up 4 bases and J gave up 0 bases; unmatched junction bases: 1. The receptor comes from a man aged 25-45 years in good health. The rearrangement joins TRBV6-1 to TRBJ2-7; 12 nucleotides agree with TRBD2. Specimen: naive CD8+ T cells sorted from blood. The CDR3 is CASSVTSGSSYEQYF. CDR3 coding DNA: TGTGCCAGCAGTGTGACTAGCGGGAGCTCCTACGAGCAGTACTTC.